This T cell receptor (beta chain) was documented in a study of T cell changes during pregnancy in multiple sclerosis. The CDR3 is made up of 12 amino acids. Unmatched junction bases numbered 4, after V lost 11 bases and J lost 3 bases. CDR1 is ENHRY and CDR2 is SYGVKD in the germline V gene. The data were produced by immunoSEQ multiplex PCR, yet TCRdb's version contains in-frame clones alone and is incomplete. The sample carries approximately 50,000 clones, roughly 92% recorded once. This TCR came from a female donor with multiple sclerosis, enrolled in a pregnancy study. Here the sequenced sample was CD4+ T cells from peripheral blood mononuclear cells, taken in the third trimester of pregnancy. V usage is TRBV10-3 and J usage is TRBJ2-5; 9 nucleotides match TRBD1. The CDR3 protein is CASRTGEETQYF. Here the CDR3 DNA reads TGTGCCTCACGGACAGGGGAAGAGACCCAGTACTTC.